This T cell receptor beta chain was documented in a study of blood T cell repertoires in COVID-19. Two negative PCRs, clearance, or symptom resolution characterized the recovered Cohort 3 donors. Only in-frame clones appear in the TCRdb table, and some are missing; sequencing was by immunoSEQ multiplex PCR. The sample has approximately 150,000 clones; approximately 87% are singletons. There are 13 residues in the CDR3. The V and J ends lost 5 bases and 1 base respectively, with 9 bases between them. Germline CDR1 and CDR2: SGHDT and YYEEEE. The TCR was taken from a man aged 55 to 70 who had recovered from COVID-19. V usage is TRBV5-6 and J usage is TRBJ1-1, with D possibly matching TRBD1 (5 bases). Sequenced sample: PBMCs or T cells enriched from blood (not recorded which). CDR3 bases: TGTGCCAGCAGGATACAGGAGAACACTGAAGCTTTCTTT. It codes for CASRIQENTEAFF.